The sample holds a few counts of the clone carrying this TCR beta chain. The antigen is unknown. Overall study findings and caveats: Tumor-infiltrating Treg TCR alpha and beta sequences overlapped most with tumor naive CD4+ T cells, then blood naive. Tumor memory CD4+ T cell TCR gene usage was found to cluster with blood and lymph node memory CD4+ cells and with lymph node naive CD4+ cells.

CD25-based Treg depletion was applied to purified naive CD4+ T cells. Constant-region reverse primers amplified full-length variable regions, followed by semi-nested Nested Universal Primer A PCR. One entry per CDR3 protein, called by TCRdb with MiXCR from the 5' RACE reads. The sample has some 62,000 distinct CDR3 sequences; roughly 30% are singletons. This TCR derives from a female donor with breast cancer. The sequencing input was tumor-infiltrating naive CD4+ T cells sorted from the breast tumor. This sample's subset: naive CD4+ T cells, CD4+CD45RA+CD25-.

CDR3: CAWSITGGIYGYTF. CDR3 bases: TGTGCCTGGAGCATCACAGGGGGCATCTATGGCTACACCTTC. This chain uses TRBV30 with TRBJ1-2, with 9 nucleotides matching TRBD1. CDR3 size: 14 residues. V lost 3 bases to trimming and J lost 4 bases; unmatched junction nucleotides: 6. Germline V gives CDR1 GTSNPN, CDR2 SVGIG (reference sequence).